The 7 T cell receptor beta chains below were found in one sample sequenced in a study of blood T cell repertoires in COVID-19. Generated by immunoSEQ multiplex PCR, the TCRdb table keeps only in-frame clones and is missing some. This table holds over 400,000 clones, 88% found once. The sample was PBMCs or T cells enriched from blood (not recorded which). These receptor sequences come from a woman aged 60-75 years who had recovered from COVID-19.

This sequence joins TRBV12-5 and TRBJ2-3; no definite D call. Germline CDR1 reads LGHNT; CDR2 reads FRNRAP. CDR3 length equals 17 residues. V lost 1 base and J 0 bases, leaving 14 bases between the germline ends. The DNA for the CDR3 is TGTGCTAGTGGTTTGGCGGCGGCTCAGCTTAGCACAGATACGCAGTATTTT. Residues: CASGLAAAQLSTDTQYF. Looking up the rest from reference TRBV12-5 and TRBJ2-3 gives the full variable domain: DARVTQTPRHKVTEMGQEVTMRCQPILGHNTVFWYRQTMMQGLELLAYFRNRAPLDDSGMPKDRFSAEMPDATLATLKIQPSEPRDSAVYFCASGLAAAQLSTDTQYFGPGTRLTVL.

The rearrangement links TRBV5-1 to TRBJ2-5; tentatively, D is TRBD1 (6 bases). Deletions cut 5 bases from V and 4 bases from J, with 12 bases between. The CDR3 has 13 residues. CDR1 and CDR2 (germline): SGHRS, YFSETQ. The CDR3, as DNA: TGCGCCAGCAGACAGGGTGGAGGAGAGACCCAGTACTTC. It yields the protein CASRQGGGETQYF.

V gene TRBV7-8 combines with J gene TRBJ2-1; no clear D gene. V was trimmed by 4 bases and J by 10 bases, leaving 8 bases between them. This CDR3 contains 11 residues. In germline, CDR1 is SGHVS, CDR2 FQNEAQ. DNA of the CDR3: TGTGCCAGCAGCTCCCCTGCGGAGCAGTTCTTC. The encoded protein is CASSSPAEQFF.

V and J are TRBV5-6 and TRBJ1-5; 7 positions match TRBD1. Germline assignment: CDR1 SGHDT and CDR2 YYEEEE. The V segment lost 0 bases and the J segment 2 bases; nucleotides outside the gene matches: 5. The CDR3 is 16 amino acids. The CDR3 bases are TGTGCCAGCAGCTTGGGGGGACAGTACCGCAATCAGCCCCAGCATTTT. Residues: CASSLGGQYRNQPQHF.

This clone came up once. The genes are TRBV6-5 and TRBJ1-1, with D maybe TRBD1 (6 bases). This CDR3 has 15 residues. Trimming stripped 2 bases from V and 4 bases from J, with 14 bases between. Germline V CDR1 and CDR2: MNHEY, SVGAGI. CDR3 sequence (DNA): TGTGCCAGCAGTTACCCACAGGGTAGGGGCACTGAAGCTTTCTTT. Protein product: CASSYPQGRGTEAFF.

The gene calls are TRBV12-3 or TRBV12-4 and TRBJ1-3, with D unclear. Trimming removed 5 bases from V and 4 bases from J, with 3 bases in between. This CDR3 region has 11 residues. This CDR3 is CASSLGNTIYF. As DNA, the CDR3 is TGTGCCAGCAGTCTGGGAAACACCATATATTTT.

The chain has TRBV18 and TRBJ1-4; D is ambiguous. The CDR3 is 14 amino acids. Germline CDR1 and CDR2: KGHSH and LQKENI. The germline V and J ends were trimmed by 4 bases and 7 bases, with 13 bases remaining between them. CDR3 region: CASSRASEGEKLFF. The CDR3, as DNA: TGTGCCAGCTCACGGGCCTCGGAGGGTGAAAAACTGTTTTTT.